The next 26 T cell receptor beta chains were all read from a single sample in a study of shared clonotypes between healthy human individuals. Naive CD8 isolation took CD45RO-negative cells positively selected for CCR7 and excluded terminally differentiated effector memory CD45RA+ cells. Sequenced by immunoSEQ multiplex PCR; TCRdb stores in-frame clones only, minus some. The table lists about 2 million clones, approximately 94% of them singletons. Input material: naive CD8+ T cells sorted from blood. The receptor set was obtained from a man younger than 30 in good health.

This clone was recorded only once. The rearrangement links TRBV30 to TRBJ2-7; D is undetermined. The CDR3 sequence is 14 residues long. Germline CDR1 and CDR2: GTSNPN and SVGIG (reference sequence). Trimming took off 2 bases at V and 6 bases at J, with 17 bases between the two ends. CDR3 nucleotide sequence: TGTGCCTGGAGTCCCTTCGATACCTACGTCGAGCAGTACTTC. Amino acids: CAWSPFDTYVEQYF.

The rearrangement joins TRBV4-1 to TRBJ2-5; 7 bases line up with TRBD2. The length of the CDR3 is 15 residues. The J segment lost 5 bases and the V segment lost 6 bases, leaving 12 bases of the junction unmatched. Germline loops: CDR1 MGHRA, CDR2 YSYEKL. CDR3 in amino acids: CASSYRDYRGETQYF. CDR3 DNA sequence: TGCGCCAGCAGTTACCGGGACTACCGAGGGGAGACCCAGTACTTC.

The chain employs TRBV5-4 and TRBJ1-4, with D maybe TRBD1 (5 bases). Germline CDR1 and CDR2: SGHNT and YYREEE (reference sequence). The CDR3 has 14 residues. The V and J ends lost 4 bases and 5 bases respectively, with 12 bases between them. CDR3 sequence: CASSPGQRNEKLFF. In DNA, the CDR3 is TGTGCCAGCAGCCCGGGGCAGAGAAATGAAAAACTGTTTTTT.

The sample holds one count of this clone. Compared with germline, one end of the junction differs, possibly owing to a read error. The genes are TRBV7-7 and TRBJ2-2; TRBD2 matches at 12 bases. This CDR3 region has 19 residues. CDR1 is SSHAT, CDR2 FNYEAQ, per germline (reference sequence). The DNA for the CDR3 is TGTGCTAGCAGTCCTTTACCACTAGCGGGGGGCCTGAACACCGGGGAGCTGTTTTTT. Its translation is CASSPLPLAGGLNTGELFF.

This chain uses TRBV30 with TRBJ2-7; weak D call: TRBD1 (5 bases). V lost 1 base to trimming and J lost 3 bases, with 13 bases between them. Germline CDR1 is GTSNPN and CDR2 is SVGIG (reference sequence). The CDR3 is made up of 14 amino acids. The CDR3 spells CAWSDGRAFYEQYF. The CDR3 region has the DNA TGTGCCTGGAGTGATGGCAGGGCCTTCTACGAGCAGTACTTC.

This sequence joins TRBV5-6 and TRBJ2-5; a possible D gene is TRBD2 (5 bases). Germline CDR1 and CDR2: SGHDT and YYEEEE. The CDR3 runs 13 residues. V shed 3 bases and J shed 4 bases, with 10 bases lying between them. CDR3 protein: CASSWGVVETQYF. CDR3 coding DNA: TGTGCCAGCAGCTGGGGAGTGGTAGAGACCCAGTACTTC.

The chain links TRBV10-3 to TRBJ1-5; TRBD1 matches at 7 bases. The CDR3 extends over 16 amino acids. Germline V gives CDR1 ENHRY, CDR2 SYGVKD. Trimming at V came to 0 bases and at J to 5 bases, leaving 7 bases not matched to a gene. In DNA, the CDR3 is TGTGCCATCAGTGAGTCGACAGGGATGGAGTATCAGCCCCAGCATTTT. It specifies CAISESTGMEYQPQHF.

This CDR3 is CASSPHQGIEEETQYF. CDR3 bases: TGTGCCAGCAGTCCCCACCAGGGAATAGAGGAGGAGACCCAGTACTTC. The chain employs TRBV28 and TRBJ2-5; the D gene is possibly TRBD1 (5 bases). The V and J ends lost 5 bases and 5 bases respectively, with 21 bases between them. This CDR3 has 16 residues. The V gene's germline CDR1 is MDHEN and CDR2 SYDVKM. Looking up the rest from reference TRBV28 and TRBJ2-5 gives the full variable domain: DVKVTQSSRYLVKRTGEKVFLECVQDMDHENMFWYRQDPGLGLRLIYFSYDVKMKEKGDIPEGYSVSREKKERFSLILESASTNQTSMYLCASSPHQGIEEETQYFGPGTRLLVL.

The chain carries TRBV27 and TRBJ2-3; D not resolved. V was cut by 1 base and J by 6 bases, with 8 bases left in between. CDR3 size: 13 residues. Germline V CDR1 and CDR2: MNHEY, SMNVEV (reference sequence). CDR3 nucleotide sequence: TGTGCCAGCAGTTTATGGTTTAGGGATACGCAGTATTTT. As protein: CASSLWFRDTQYF.

The V and J genes are TRBV2 and TRBJ2-5, with D hard to call. This CDR3 contains 14 residues. The ends were cut back, 4 bases at V and 1 base at J, with 10 bases in the middle. From germline, CDR1 is SNHLY and CDR2 FYNNEI. As DNA, the CDR3 is TGTGCCAGCAGTGGAGACGGACCCCAAGAGACCCAGTACTTC. As protein: CASSGDGPQETQYF.

The rearrangement links TRBV7-8 to TRBJ1-6; D remains ambiguous. The germline gives CDR1 SGHVS, CDR2 FQNEAQ. CDR3 length: 16 residues. V lost 3 bases to trimming and J lost 0 bases, with 9 bases between them. CDR3 sequence: CASSLFTSSYNSPLHF. CDR3 in DNA: TGTGCCAGCAGCTTGTTCACTAGCTCCTATAATTCACCCCTCCACTTT. The full variable domain, rest sourced from reference TRBV7-8 and TRBJ1-6, is GAGVSQSPRYKVAKRGQDVALRCDPISGHVSLFWYQQALGQGPEFLTYFQNEAQLDKSGLPSDRFFAERPEGSVSTLKIQRTQQEDSAVYLCASSLFTSSYNSPLHFGNGTRLTVT.

V usage is TRBV7-2 and J usage is TRBJ2-1, with TRBD2 matching 7 bases. V lost 6 bases and J lost 7; bases outside the gene matches: 9. Germline CDR1 is SGHTA and CDR2 is FQGNSA. This CDR3 has 14 residues. The CDR3 sequence: CASRNAGRENEQFF. In nucleotides, the CDR3 is TGTGCCAGCAGGAACGCGGGGCGGGAGAATGAGCAGTTCTTC.

The J gene is TRBJ2-2, the V gene TRBV6-5; 8 bases fit TRBD1. The germline CDR1 and CDR2 sequences are MNHEY and SVGAGI. V trimming: 3 bases; J trimming: 5 bases; junction bases outside the gene matches: 8. The CDR3 is made up of 16 amino acids. CDR3 loop: CASSYQAGGETGELFF. CDR3 sequence (DNA): TGTGCCAGCAGTTATCAGGCAGGGGGCGAGACCGGGGAGCTGTTTTTT.

This chain joins TRBV6-5 and TRBJ1-1; maybe TRBD1 (5 bases). The germline V and J ends were trimmed by 5 bases and 5 bases, with 12 bases remaining between them. The CDR3 length is 13 residues. Germline CDR1 and CDR2: MNHEY and SVGAGI. CDR3 sequence reads: CASSPGSGTEAFF. Here the CDR3 DNA reads TGTGCCAGCAGTCCAGGGAGTGGGACTGAAGCTTTCTTT.

The chain employs TRBV28 and TRBJ2-2; weak D call: TRBD1 (5 bases). The V end lost 7 bases, the J end lost 2 bases, and 14 bases lay between the germline ends. Germline V CDR1 and CDR2: MDHEN, SYDVKM. CDR3 size: 15 residues. The CDR3 DNA is TGTGCCAGCAATAAGGACAAAAGTAACACCGGGGAGCTGTTTTTT. Translating it yields CASNKDKSNTGELFF.

This clone was counted a single time. The gene calls are TRBV27 and TRBJ1-5, with a tentative D call TRBD1 (5 bases). The V and J ends lost 5 bases and 1 base respectively, with 12 bases between them. Germline CDR1 reads MNHEY; CDR2 reads SMNVEV (reference sequence). The CDR3 spans 15 residues. The CDR3 spells CASSTGGGSNQPQHF. CDR3 nucleotides: TGTGCCAGCAGTACCGGGGGGGGGAGCAATCAGCCCCAGCATTTT.

This chain links TRBV7-8 with TRBJ2-7; D is perhaps TRBD2 (5 bases). Germline V CDR1 and CDR2: SGHVS, FQNEAQ. The CDR3 consists of 15 residues. Trimming removed 5 bases at V and 6 bases at J, with 20 bases between. CDR3 in DNA: TGTGCCAGCAGCCCGCGGGTTGGACGGGATCGCGAGCAGTACTTC. It translates to CASSPRVGRDREQYF.

The V gene is TRBV18, the J gene TRBJ2-7, with TRBD2 as a possible D gene (5 bases). CDR3 size: 12 residues. Germline V gives CDR1 KGHSH, CDR2 LQKENI. V dropped 5 bases and J dropped 7 bases, with 12 bases sitting between them. The CDR3 here is CASSSDFWEQYF. The DNA of the CDR3 is TGTGCCAGCTCATCGGACTTTTGGGAGCAGTACTTC.

The chain carries TRBV25-1 and TRBJ2-5, with D perhaps TRBD2 (7 bases). In germline, CDR1 is MGHDK, CDR2 SYGVNS. V dropped 7 bases and J dropped 5 bases, with 23 bases sitting between them. The CDR3 runs to 16 residues. The CDR3 reads CASIGSLGGPAETQYF. The CDR3, as DNA: TGTGCCAGCATCGGCAGCCTCGGGGGGCCGGCCGAGACCCAGTACTTC.

This chain connects TRBV9 to TRBJ2-7; 11 nucleotides agree with TRBD2. The CDR3 extends over 18 amino acids. Germline V gene sequence: CDR1 SGDLS, CDR2 YYNGEE. V lost 5 bases to trimming and J lost 6 bases; unmatched junction nucleotides: 19. CDR3 amino acids: CASSPTLKLAGEGGEQYF. The CDR3 coding sequence is TGTGCCAGCAGTCCTACCTTGAAACTAGCGGGAGAAGGCGGCGAGCAGTACTTC.

The V call is TRBV13, the J call TRBJ1-2; the match to TRBD1 covers 7 bases. This CDR3 has 15 amino acids. Looked up from germline, CDR1 is PRHDT and CDR2 is FYEKMQ (reference sequence). J was trimmed by 0 bases and V by 0 bases; bases with no gene match: 1. CDR3 amino acids: CASSLGQGSNYGYTF. The CDR3 DNA reads TGTGCCAGCAGCTTAGGACAGGGGTCTAACTATGGCTACACCTTC.

This chain connects TRBV10-3 to TRBJ2-7; 8 positions match TRBD1. The CDR3 sequence is 17 residues long. J was trimmed by 1 base and V by 4 bases; bases with no gene match: 12. Germline V lookup: CDR1 ENHRY, CDR2 SYGVKD. The CDR3 nucleotides are TGTGCCATCAGTGTAGGTTCCGCGGGACAGGCTTCCTACGAGCAGTACTTC. Amino acid sequence: CAISVGSAGQASYEQYF.

The chain links TRBV5-6 to TRBJ2-3, with D perhaps TRBD1 or TRBD2 (6 bases each). This CDR3 contains 14 residues. Germline assignment: CDR1 SGHDT and CDR2 YYEEEE. V was shortened by 4 bases and J by 5 bases, with 14 bases between the two germline ends. In nucleotides, the CDR3 is TGTGCCAGCAGCCCCTGGGGGGCGTTAGATACGCAGTATTTT. This codes for CASSPWGALDTQYF.

This clone appeared once. The rearrangement joins TRBV27 to TRBJ2-5; unclear D gene. V lost 4 bases, J lost 7 bases, and 10 bases lay in between. Germline CDR1 is MNHEY and CDR2 is SMNVEV (reference sequence). This CDR3 contains 12 residues. CDR3 DNA: TGTGCCAGCAGTTGGGAATGGAGGACCCAGTACTTC. Translating gives CASSWEWRTQYF.

The chain carries TRBV27 and TRBJ2-1; D is perhaps TRBD2 (7 bases). Germline V gene data show CDR1 as MNHEY and CDR2 as SMNVEV (reference sequence). The CDR3 extends over 14 amino acids. Trimming stripped 6 bases from V and 6 bases from J, with 15 bases between. The CDR3: CASSWGRGSNEQFF. The CDR3 DNA reads TGTGCCAGCAGCTGGGGGCGGGGGTCCAATGAGCAGTTCTTC.

This chain connects TRBV6-6 to TRBJ1-4; the D gene is possibly TRBD1 (5 bases). Germline V gene lookup returns CDR1 MNHNY and CDR2 SVGAGI (reference sequence). CDR3 length: 13 residues. CDR3 nucleotide sequence: TGTGCAACCCAGGGAGGTTACAATGAAAAACTGTTTTTT. This translates into CATQGGYNEKLFF.